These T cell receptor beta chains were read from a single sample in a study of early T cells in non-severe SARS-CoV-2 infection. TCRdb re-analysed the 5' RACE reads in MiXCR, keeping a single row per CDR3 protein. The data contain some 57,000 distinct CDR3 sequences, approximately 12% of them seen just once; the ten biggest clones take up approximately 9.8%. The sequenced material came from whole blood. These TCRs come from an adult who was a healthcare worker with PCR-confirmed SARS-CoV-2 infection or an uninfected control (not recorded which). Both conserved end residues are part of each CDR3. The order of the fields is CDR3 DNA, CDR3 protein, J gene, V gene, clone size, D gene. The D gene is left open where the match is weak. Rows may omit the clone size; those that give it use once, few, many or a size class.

TGTGCCAGCAGTAGGACAGGCTCTTCGCCATACAATGAGCAGTTCTTC	CASSRTGSSPYNEQFF	TRBJ2-1	TRBV2	many	TRBD1
TGTGCCAGCAGTTCGGGCAGGGGGCCTCCTTCCTACGAGCAGTACTTC	CASSSGRGPPSYEQYF	TRBJ2-7	TRBV28	few	TRBD1
TGTGCCAGCAGCCAAGATCGGGCTCGACGGATACTTAACTATGGCTACACCTTC	CASSQDRARRILNYGYTF	TRBJ1-2	TRBV14	many	.
TGTGCCAGTAGGGACCAGGGATCCACAGACATTCAGTACTTC	CASRDQGSTDIQYF	TRBJ2-4	TRBV19	.	.
TGTGCCAGCAGCTGGATGTCTGGAAACACCATATATTTT	CASSWMSGNTIYF	TRBJ1-3	TRBV7-9	few	.
TGTGCCTGGAGGGAGGACCAAGAGACCCAGTACTTC	CAWREDQETQYF	TRBJ2-5	TRBV30	many	.
TGTGCCAGCAGTTACGCCCTGGGTCTAACCCTAGCCAAAAACATTCAGTACTTC	CASSYALGLTLAKNIQYF	TRBJ2-4	TRBV6-2/TRBV6-3	few	.
TGTGCCAGCAGTTTCCAGGGCTACACAGATACGCAGTATTTT	CASSFQGYTDTQYF	TRBJ2-3	TRBV28	few	.
TGTGCCAGCAGTTTACAGGGCCACTACGAGCAGTACTTC	CASSLQGHYEQYF	TRBJ2-7	TRBV27	.	.
TGTGCCAGCAGCGGAGGACAGGCAAGCTCCTACGAGCAGTACTTC	CASSGGQASSYEQYF	TRBJ2-7	TRBV9	few	TRBD1
TGTGCCAGCAGCCGCACGACTAGCTCATACGAGCAGTACTTC	CASSRTTSSYEQYF	TRBJ2-7	TRBV7-8	.	TRBD2
TGTGCCAGCAGCTTATCCGGAGTATATGGCTACACCTTC	CASSLSGVYGYTF	TRBJ1-2	TRBV7-2	.	.
TGCAGCCCCGCCGCGGAAAACTATGGCTACACCTTC	CSPAAENYGYTF	TRBJ1-2	TRBV20-1	.	.
TGTGCCACCAGTGACCCGACAGGGGGCTACAATGAGCAGTTCTTC	CATSDPTGGYNEQFF	TRBJ2-1	TRBV24-1	many	TRBD1
TGTGCCAGCAGCTTTCGGGCCGGTGCCGGGACAGGGCCTTATGGCTACACCTTC	CASSFRAGAGTGPYGYTF	TRBJ1-2	TRBV5-8	many	TRBD1
TGCGCCAGCAGTGACAGGAAGAGGGGCAGAGCAGCAGATACGCAGTATTTT	CASSDRKRGRAADTQYF	TRBJ2-3	TRBV10-2	many	.